This TCR beta chain was captured by sequencing in a study of T cell responses to AZD1222 COVID-19 vaccine. Findings of the study overall: Repertoires were obtained only post-peak T cell response.

This CDR3 has 14 residues. V shed 5 bases, J shed 0 bases, and the junction held 3 bases outside the gene matches. Germline V lookup: CDR1 LNHDA, CDR2 SQIVND (reference sequence). The table came from immunoSEQ multiplex PCR; TCRdb's copy has only in-frame clones and leaves some out. The repertoire includes 40,000 to 55,000 clones, around nine tenths of them detected once, and more than 0.95% sits in the top ten. Concerning this clone: Its antigen remains unidentified.

The sample was peripheral blood, taken 28 days after the second AZD1222 dose. V usage is TRBV19 and J usage is TRBJ2-7; 8 bases agree with TRBD1. This sequence originates from an adult who received the AZD1222 COVID-19 vaccine. As DNA, the CDR3 is TGTGCCAGTAGTTGGACAGGGTCCTCCTACGAGCAGTACTTC. Its translation: CASSWTGSSYEQYF. Together with reference TRBV19 and TRBJ2-7, the CDR3 gives the full variable domain: DGGITQSPKYLFRKEGQNVTLSCEQNLNHDAMYWYRQDPGQGLRLIYYSQIVNDFQKGDIAEGYSVSREKKESFPLTVTSAQKNPTAFYLCASSWTGSSYEQYFGPGTRLTVT.